The rows below give T cell receptor beta chains drawn from one sample of a study of Graves' ophthalmopathy and Graves' hyperthyroidism. MiXCR, run by TCRdb on the multiplex PCR reads, gives a single entry per CDR3 protein. The sample lists a few hundred thousand distinct CDR3 sequences; roughly 20% were seen once. The sample taken for sequencing was peripheral blood. Source of these receptors: a woman aged 18-29 years with stable Graves' hyperthyroidism. Each CDR3 is given with its conserved first and last residue. D genes are given only for firm matches. A clone size is listed for some rows: how often the clone was seen (once, few, many), or a class if it is expanded.

V,D,J,size,CDR3,DNA
TRBV2,TRBD2,TRBJ2-2,many,CASSGLAGVAELFF,TGTGCCAGCAGTGGACTAGCGGGAGTGGCGGAGCTGTTTTTT
TRBV6-1,TRBD2,TRBJ2-2,many,CASRIAGPTGELFF,TGTGCCAGCAGGATAGCGGGACCCACCGGGGAGCTGTTTTTT
TRBV20-1,TRBD1,TRBJ2-5,many,CSAAGTGQETQYF,TGCAGTGCTGCCGGGACAGGTCAAGAGACCCAGTACTTC
TRBV12-3/TRBV12-4,NA,TRBJ2-5,once,CASSFMDHRGETQYF,TGTGCCAGCAGTTTCATGGACCACCGGGGGGAGACCCAGTACTTC
TRBV7-9,NA,TRBJ2-7,many,CASSPGGQIYEQYF,TGTGCCAGCAGCCCCGGTGGACAAATCTACGAGCAGTACTTC
TRBV7-2,NA,TRBJ1-2,many,CASSHSLSYGYTF,TGTGCCAGCAGCCATTCCCTGAGTTATGGCTACACCTTC
TRBV12-3/TRBV12-4,NA,TRBJ1-1,NA,CASSPGRPTEAFF,TGTGCCAGCAGTCCAGGGAGGCCCACTGAAGCTTTCTTT
TRBV6-5,NA,TRBJ2-3,many,CASSFDRRGTQYF,TGTGCCAGCAGTTTCGACCGCCGGGGTACCCAGTATTTT
TRBV3-1,NA,TRBJ2-7,many,CASSHIGLGPSYEQYF,TGTGCCAGCAGCCATATCGGACTGGGCCCTTCCTACGAGCAGTACTTC
TRBV20-1,NA,TRBJ2-7,many,CSARDGGPLEQYF,TGCAGTGCTAGAGATGGGGGACCCTTGGAGCAGTACTTC
TRBV20-1,NA,TRBJ2-5,many,CSASVDPARETQYF,TGCAGTGCTTCCGTCGACCCCGCCCGGGAGACCCAGTACTTC
TRBV6-1,TRBD1,TRBJ2-7,NA,CASSQGQGASYEQYF,TGTGCCAGCAGCCAGGGACAGGGGGCATCTTACGAGCAGTACTTC
TRBV6-1,NA,TRBJ2-7,many,CASKPQGSPGYEQYF,TGTGCCAGCAAGCCACAGGGTTCGCCTGGTTACGAGCAATACTTC
TRBV3-1,TRBD1,TRBJ1-2,many,CASSQATGGATHYGYTF,TGTGCCAGCAGCCAAGCGACAGGGGGAGCTACGCACTATGGCTACACCTTC
TRBV10-3,NA,TRBJ1-5,many,CAISESWSQGEQPQHF,TGTGCCATCAGTGAGTCGTGGTCACAGGGTGAGCAGCCCCAGCATTTT
TRBV20-1,TRBD2,TRBJ2-7,many,CSAGRGRTYEQYF,TGCAGTGCGGGGAGGGGTCGGACCTACGAGCAGTACTTC
TRBV5-4,NA,TRBJ2-7,NA,CASSSAPSSYEQYF,TGTGCCAGCAGCTCGGCCCCTTCCTCCTACGAGCAGTACTTC
TRBV28,TRBD2,TRBJ2-5,many,CASTPGLAGVETQYF,TGTGCCAGCACCCCCGGACTAGCGGGAGTTGAGACCCAGTACTTC
TRBV12-3/TRBV12-4,NA,TRBJ1-1,once,CASSSRRTEAFF,TGTGCCAGCAGTAGTCGGCGCACTGAAGCTTTCTTT
TRBV9,TRBD2,TRBJ2-7,NA,CASSVSSGASYEQYF,TGTGCCAGCAGCGTTTCTAGCGGGGCTTCCTACGAGCAGTACTTC
TRBV20-1,NA,TRBJ1-5,many,CSARDGRASQPQHF,TGCAGTGCTAGAGATGGACGGGCGAGTCAGCCCCAGCATTTT
TRBV12-3/TRBV12-4,NA,TRBJ1-5,NA,CASSPNGQPQHF,TGTGCCAGCAGCCCCAATGGACAGCCCCAGCATTTT